A single sample is the source of the 14 T cell receptor beta chains below, sequenced in a study of spatial heterogeneity in lung cancer. Time point indicated: sample taken at primary tumor resection. General study findings and limits: Expanded alpha and beta TCR counts within tumors tracked tumor mutation counts.

The antigens for these receptors are not known. Each CDR3 protein gets one entry after TCRdb re-called the 5' RACE reads with MiXCR. The sample lists 14,000 or so distinct CDR3 sequences, over 3.5% seen once, with approximately 16% in the top ten. Here the sequenced sample was lung tumor tissue, taken at surgery. Every receptor here comes from a female donor with early-stage non-small cell lung cancer.

Comment on this clonotype: The junction departs from germline at one end; a sequencing error may be responsible. This rearrangement joins TRBV3-1 to TRBJ2-2; D not certain. Germline V lookup: CDR1 LGHDT, CDR2 YNNKEL (reference sequence). The CDR3 length is 12 residues. The CDR3 spells CASSLNTVELFF. Here the CDR3 DNA reads TGTGCCAGCAGCCTCAACACCGTGGAGCTGTTTTTT.

On this clonotype: This may be a read error, as it is one base from a much larger clone. V usage is TRBV27 and J usage is TRBJ2-5; D may be TRBD1 (5 bases). Germline loops: CDR1 MNHEY, CDR2 SMNVEV (reference sequence). Trimming pared 3 bases from V and 5 bases from J, leaving 16 bases between. The CDR3 contains 15 residues. In nucleotides, the CDR3 is TGTGCCAGCAGTTTGAGCGACAGAGAGAGGGAGACCCAGTACTTC. It encodes CASSLSDRERETQYF.

By sample fraction, this clonotype is medium-sized. V is TRBV6-2 or TRBV6-3 and J is TRBJ1-1, with a tentative D call TRBD1 (5 bases). The CDR3 is made up of 13 amino acids. V dropped 8 bases and J dropped 3 bases, with 13 bases sitting between them. CDR1 and CDR2 from the germline V gene are MNHEY and SVGEGT. The chain's CDR3 is CASRAVGDTEAFF. For the CDR3, the DNA is TGTGCCAGCCGAGCGGTAGGGGACACTGAAGCTTTCTTT.

This clonotype showed up many times. The chain carries TRBV7-2 and TRBJ2-3; D ambiguous. CDR1 is SGHTA, CDR2 FQGNSA, per germline. Between the trimmed V and J ends, which lost 1 base and 5 bases, there was a span of 7 bases. The CDR3 sequence is 13 residues long. The CDR3 loop is CASSLVNRDTQYF. Written as DNA, the CDR3 is TGTGCCAGCAGCTTAGTAAACCGAGATACGCAGTATTTT.

This clonotype was picked up a small number of times. The genes are TRBV7-7 and TRBJ2-5; 10 bases align to TRBD2. This CDR3 has 13 residues. The germline V gene has CDR1 SSHAT and CDR2 FNYEAQ (reference sequence). The CDR3 protein is CVVVAAGGETQYF. CDR3 nucleotides: TGTGTCGTTGTAGCAGCGGGAGGGGAGACCCAGTACTTC.

This clonotype has at least ten counts. The chain is built from TRBV29-1 and TRBJ1-1, with D perhaps matching TRBD1 (5 bases). The V and J ends lost 7 bases and 5 bases respectively, with 17 bases between them. Germline assignment: CDR1 SQVTM and CDR2 ANQGSEA. The CDR3 sequence is 13 residues long. The CDR3 DNA is TGCAGCGCCGGGGACGGCCTCAGGACTGAAGCTTTCTTT. Its protein product is CSAGDGLRTEAFF.

By sample fraction, this clonotype is medium-sized. J is TRBJ2-3 and V is TRBV19; possible D gene TRBD1, 6 bases. The CDR3 runs 14 residues. Per the germline V gene, CDR1 is LNHDA and CDR2 is SQIVND (reference sequence). The V gene lost 4 bases and the J gene lost 3 bases, with 11 bases spanning the gap. The DNA for the CDR3 is TGTGCCAGTAGTACCCGGACAGCGACAGATACGCAGTATTTT. Protein product: CASSTRTATDTQYF.

This clonotype has at least ten counts. CDR3 residues: CASSLVSTGNTEAFF. CDR3 coding DNA: TGTGCCAGCAGCTTAGTTTCGACAGGGAACACTGAAGCTTTCTTT. The chain is built from TRBV7-2 and TRBJ1-1; D perhaps matches TRBD1 (6 bases). The CDR3 extends over 15 amino acids. CDR1 and CDR2 from the germline V gene are SGHTA and FQGNSA. Trimming stripped 1 base from V and 1 base from J, with 10 bases between. Full variable domain (missing parts from reference TRBV7-2 and TRBJ1-1): GAGVSQSPSNKVTEKGKDVELRCDPISGHTALYWYRQSLGQGLEFLIYFQGNSAPDKSGLPSDRFSAERTGGSVSTLTIQRTQQEDSAVYLCASSLVSTGNTEAFFGQGTRLTVV.

This clonotype was counted ten times or more. CDR3 residues: CASLLRGESGYTF. The CDR3, as DNA: TGTGCCAGTCTCCTCAGGGGGGAATCGGGCTACACCTTC. The chain couples TRBV12-3 or TRBV12-4 to TRBJ1-2; TRBD1 matches at 7 bases. This CDR3 region has 13 residues. Trimming cost V 9 bases and J 8 bases; bases outside gene matches: 12.

The sample holds a few counts of this clonotype. The chain couples TRBV5-4 to TRBJ2-3; D is tentatively TRBD1 or TRBD2 (6 bases each). Germline lookup yields CDR1 SGHNT and CDR2 YYREEE (reference sequence). CDR3 length: 14 amino acids. V was shortened by 7 bases and J by 1 base, with 13 bases between the two germline ends. The DNA for the CDR3 is TGTGCCAGCTCCGCGAGGGGGGGCACAGATACGCAGTATTTT. Amino acids: CASSARGGTDTQYF.

This clonotype has a count of ten or more. J is TRBJ1-1 and V is TRBV7-3; the D is unclear. V lost 8 bases and J 1 base, leaving 14 bases between the germline ends. Germline V lookup: CDR1 SGHTA, CDR2 FQGTGA. The CDR3 totals 14 residues. CDR3 residues: CASALRGPNTEAFF. DNA for the CDR3: TGTGCCAGCGCCCTTAGAGGACCGAACACTGAAGCTTTCTTT.

This clonotype came up many times. This chain links TRBV20-1 with TRBJ2-2, with 10 bases matching TRBD2. Germline V gene lookup returns CDR1 DFQATT and CDR2 SNEGSKA (reference sequence). The CDR3 sequence is 15 residues long. V trimming: 5 bases; J trimming: 3 bases; junction bases outside the gene matches: 6. The CDR3, as DNA: TGCAGTGCTGTTAGCGGGGGGCCTTACACCGGGGAGCTGTTTTTT. Its translation: CSAVSGGPYTGELFF.

In this sample, this clonotype is medium-sized. The V and J genes are TRBV5-4 and TRBJ2-5, with TRBD1 matching over 7 bases. The junction had 11 bases not matched to a gene; V was cut back by 4 bases and J by 2 bases. The germline gives CDR1 SGHNT, CDR2 YYREEE (reference sequence). This CDR3 region has 16 residues. The CDR3 coding sequence is TGTGCCAGCAGCCAACCCTTAGGGGGCGGGCAAGAGACCCAGTACTTC. Residues: CASSQPLGGGQETQYF.

This clonotype is termed medium-sized (0.01 to 0.1%). This chain uses TRBV6-1 with TRBJ2-5; 9 bases are a match to TRBD1. Germline assignment: CDR1 MNHNS and CDR2 SASEGT. The CDR3 runs to 15 residues. After removal of 0 bases from V and 9 bases from J, the junction contained 8 bases not matched to a gene. The CDR3 DNA follows: TGTGCCAGCAGTGAAGCGGGACAGGGCATCACGGCCCAGTACTTC. It specifies CASSEAGQGITAQYF.